This is a list of T cell receptor beta chains from one sample in a study of blood T cell repertoires in COVID-19. The method was immunoSEQ multiplex PCR; TCRdb's version includes in-frame clones alone and lacks a portion of them. The table lists about 170,000 clones, approximately 82% of them singletons. Sample: PBMCs or T cells enriched from blood (not recorded which). Receptor source: a woman aged 45-65 years who had recovered from COVID-19. Both conserved end residues are part of each CDR3. Fields, in order: J gene, V gene, clone size, D gene, CDR3 protein, CDR3 DNA. The D gene is left open where the match is weak. Clone sizes are given selectively: once, few, many, or a class where the clone is expanded.

TRBJ2-3	TRBV9	.	TRBD2	CASSLSGSRTDTQYF	TGTGCCAGCAGTCTTAGCGGGAGCAGGACAGATACGCAGTATTTT
TRBJ2-5	TRBV4-1	.	.	CASSQDGGLTQYF	TGCGCCAGCAGCCAAGATGGAGGGTTAACCCAGTACTTC
TRBJ1-1	TRBV6-5	.	.	CASSYKGTTEAFF	TGTGCCAGCAGTTACAAAGGGACAACTGAAGCTTTCTTT
TRBJ1-2	TRBV7-9	few	.	CASSLNVQGAGYTF	TGTGCCAGCAGCTTAAATGTACAGGGAGCGGGCTACACCTTC
TRBJ1-2	TRBV6-1	.	TRBD1	CASSEAGRGHYGYTF	TGTGCCAGCAGTGAAGCAGGCAGGGGGCACTATGGCTACACCTTC
TRBJ2-1	TRBV15	.	TRBD1	CATSSGTARNEQFF	TGTGCCACCAGCTCCGGGACAGCAAGAAATGAGCAGTTCTTC
TRBJ2-2	TRBV11-3	once	TRBD1	CAGQASTGELFF	TGTGCCGGACAGGCGAGCACCGGGGAGCTGTTTTTT
TRBJ1-5	TRBV4-1	.	TRBD1	CASSRALTGTGNQPQHF	TGCGCCAGCAGCCGGGCTTTGACCGGGACAGGGAATCAGCCCCAGCATTTT
TRBJ1-2	TRBV3-1/TRBV3-2	once	TRBD1	CASSLRGLGGYTF	TGTGCCAGCAGCCTCAGGGGGCTGGGAGGCTACACCTTC
TRBJ1-1	TRBV19	.	.	CASSIGERNTEAFF	TGTGCCAGTAGTATAGGGGAGAGGAACACTGAAGCTTTCTTT
TRBJ1-5	TRBV7-9	.	.	CASKGMGTNQPQHF	TGTGCCAGCAAGGGTATGGGGACAAATCAGCCCCAGCATTTT
TRBJ2-2	TRBV7-3	.	.	CASSSQGNTGELFF	TGTGCCAGCAGCTCCCAGGGGAACACCGGGGAGCTGTTTTTT
TRBJ1-6	TRBV25-1	.	.	CASSDRIWYSPLHF	TGTGCCAGCAGTGACAGGATCTGGTATTCACCCCTCCACTTT
TRBJ1-5	TRBV6-2/TRBV6-3	few	.	CASSLRYSNQPQHF	TGTGCCAGCAGTCTTAGATATAGCAATCAGCCCCAGCATTTT
TRBJ1-2	TRBV3-1/TRBV3-2	.	.	CASSPSTDIYGYTF	TGTGCCAGCAGCCCCAGCACAGACATCTATGGCTACACCTTC
TRBJ2-1	TRBV11-3	.	.	CASSPRGSYNEQFF	TGTGCCAGCAGTCCCAGGGGCTCCTACAATGAGCAGTTCTTC
TRBJ1-1	TRBV7-9	.	TRBD1	CASEAQGGTEAFF	TGTGCCAGCGAAGCGCAGGGGGGCACTGAAGCTTTCTTT
TRBJ2-3	TRBV6-2/TRBV6-3	.	.	CASSLRGPASTDTQYF	TGTGCCAGCAGTCTCAGGGGCCCTGCTAGCACAGATACGCAGTATTTT
TRBJ2-2	TRBV6-5	.	TRBD2	CASVSGGSTGELFF	TGTGCCAGCGTTTCGGGAGGCAGCACCGGGGAGCTGTTTTTT